Following are 17 T cell receptor beta chains from one sample sequenced in a study of T cell repertoires in cytomegalovirus infection. No antigen is known for these receptors. Each CDR3 protein gets one entry after TCRdb re-called the reads with MiXCR. The sample holds about 69,000 distinct CDR3 sequences, around 30% seen once. Here the sequenced sample was CD8+ T cells from cultured PBMCs, taken from culture after CMV antigen stimulation. The receptor source for this set is a human donor in good health (CMV status not recorded). Some clones in this sample may be carry-over from other donors' samples.

This clonotype was seen ten or more times. The chain has TRBV7-2 and TRBJ1-5, with 10 bases identical to TRBD1. Trimming at V came to 5 bases and at J to 7 bases, leaving 8 bases not matched to a gene. Germline V gene lookup returns CDR1 SGHTA and CDR2 FQGNSA. CDR3 size: 15 residues. CDR3 bases: TGTGCCAGCAGCAGGACAGGGGGAAAGGGGCAGCCCCAGCATTTT. Translating gives CASSRTGGKGQPQHF.

This clonotype was counted at least ten times. This chain uses TRBV7-3 with TRBJ1-5; D is uncertain. Germline V lookup: CDR1 SGHTA, CDR2 FQGTGA. The V and J ends lost 10 bases and 0 bases respectively, with 22 bases between them. This CDR3 comprises 17 residues. For the CDR3, the DNA is TGTGCCAACACAGATCTCAGGAGCCCATATAGCAATCAGCCCCAGCATTTT. Its protein is CANTDLRSPYSNQPQHF. The full variable domain, with the rest looked up from reference TRBV7-3 and TRBJ1-5, is GAGVSQTPSNKVTEKGKYVELRCDPISGHTALYWYRQSLGQGPEFLIYFQGTGAADDSGLPNDRFFAVRPEGSVSTLKIQRTERGDSAVYLCANTDLRSPYSNQPQHFGDGTRLSIL.

Many counts were recorded for this clonotype. This chain uses TRBV7-8 with TRBJ1-1; TRBD1 is a possible D gene (5 bases). Looked up from germline, CDR1 is SGHVS and CDR2 is FQNEAQ. The CDR3 totals 18 residues. Between the trimmed V and J ends, which lost 1 base and 4 bases, there was a span of 22 bases. The CDR3 DNA is TGTGCCAGCAGCTTAGTCGTGGGGATTCGGGGCGAGGGCACTGAAGCTTTCTTT. Its translation is CASSLVVGIRGEGTEAFF. The full variable domain, its missing parts supplied by reference TRBV7-8 and TRBJ1-1, is GAGVSQSPRYKVAKRGQDVALRCDPISGHVSLFWYQQALGQGPEFLTYFQNEAQLDKSGLPSDRFFAERPEGSVSTLKIQRTQQEDSAVYLCASSLVVGIRGEGTEAFFGQGTRLTVV.

The V call is TRBV7-9, the J call TRBJ1-1; a possible D gene is TRBD1 (5 bases). The CDR3 is 15 residues long. The ends were cut back, 6 bases at V and 4 bases at J, with 18 bases in the middle. Germline CDR1 SEHNR, CDR2 FQNEAQ (reference sequence). CDR3 DNA: TGTGCCAGCAGACCGGACACGGTGAGGACCACTGAAGCTTTCTTT. Translating gives CASRPDTVRTTEAFF.

CDR3 in amino acids: CASSSGDSGELFF. CDR3 in DNA: TGTGCCAGCAGCTCGGGGGACTCCGGGGAGCTGTTTTTT. V usage is TRBV7-6 and J usage is TRBJ2-2; D perhaps matches TRBD2 (6 bases). Germline V lookup: CDR1 SGHVS, CDR2 FNYEAQ. The CDR3 contains 13 residues. V was clipped by 4 bases and J by 6 bases, with 9 bases between them. Using reference TRBV7-6 and TRBJ2-2 for the parts outside the CDR3, the full variable domain is GAGVSQSPRYKVTKRGQDVALRCDPISGHVSLYWYRQALGQGPEFLTYFNYEAQQDKSGLPNDRFSAERPEGSISTLTIQRTEQRDSAMYRCASSSGDSGELFFGEGSRLTVL.

This clonotype showed up many times. The chain couples TRBV5-6 to TRBJ1-6; possibly TRBD1 for D (6 bases). CDR3 length: 15 residues. V was cut by 0 bases and J by 8 bases, with 12 bases left in between. Germline V gene data show CDR1 as SGHDT and CDR2 as YYEEEE. The CDR3 sequence is CASSLGDTRDSPLHF. CDR3 in DNA: TGTGCCAGCAGCTTGGGGGACACCCGAGATTCACCCCTCCACTTT.

This rearrangement joins TRBV5-4 to TRBJ1-1, with 11 positions matching TRBD1. This CDR3 spans 14 amino acids. The J segment lost 8 bases and the V segment lost 5 bases, leaving 8 bases of the junction unmatched. Germline-derived CDR1 and CDR2 are SGHNT and YYREEE (reference sequence). The DNA of the CDR3 is TGTGCCAGCAGACCCGGGACAGGGGGTACGGAAGCTTTCTTT. Translated, it gives CASRPGTGGTEAFF.

This clonotype was seen only a few times. The rearrangement uses TRBV7-6 and TRBJ2-5, with D possibly being TRBD2 (5 bases). V was pared by 0 bases and J by 2 bases, with 16 bases between. CDR1 and CDR2 (germline): SGHVS, FNYEAQ. There are 17 residues in the CDR3. The CDR3 loop is CASSLARYSDPQETQYF. CDR3 DNA: TGTGCCAGCAGCTTAGCGCGCTATAGCGACCCACAAGAGACCCAGTACTTC. The full variable domain, completed using reference TRBV7-6 and TRBJ2-5, is GAGVSQSPRYKVTKRGQDVALRCDPISGHVSLYWYRQALGQGPEFLTYFNYEAQQDKSGLPNDRFSAERPEGSISTLTIQRTEQRDSAMYRCASSLARYSDPQETQYFGPGTRLLVL.

The chain is built from TRBV12-3 or TRBV12-4 and TRBJ1-3; no reliable D call. The CDR3 covers 14 residues. V lost 6 bases to trimming and J lost 6 bases, with 15 bases between them. CDR3: CASRAPDPVNTIYF. The CDR3 DNA reads as TGTGCCAGCAGGGCCCCGGACCCTGTAAACACCATATATTTT.

This clonotype was counted a few times. The chain recombines TRBV19 with TRBJ2-1, with 7 nucleotides matching TRBD1. The CDR3 is 14 residues long. V gave up 5 bases and J gave up 8 bases; unmatched junction bases: 9. Germline CDR1 reads LNHDA; CDR2 reads SQIVND (reference sequence). The CDR3 protein is CASSVSGTADEQFF. CDR3 nucleotide sequence: TGTGCCAGTAGTGTATCCGGGACAGCGGATGAGCAGTTCTTC.

The chain carries TRBV6-6 and TRBJ1-3; D remains ambiguous. CDR3 size: 16 residues. V was trimmed by 0 bases and J by 4 bases, leaving 13 bases between them. Germline V gives CDR1 MNHNY, CDR2 SVGAGI (reference sequence). For the CDR3, the DNA is TGTGCCAGCAGTTACTCGGCGGTTTTTAGGGGAAACACCATATATTTT. It yields the protein CASSYSAVFRGNTIYF.

V is TRBV24-1 and J is TRBJ2-3; 10 nucleotides match TRBD2. V shed 3 bases and J 1 base; nucleotides not matched to a gene: 6. Germline V gene data show CDR1 as KGHDR and CDR2 as SFDVKD. CDR3 length equals 17 residues. As DNA, the CDR3 is TGTGCCACCAGTGATGTTGTAGCGGGGGGCGGCACAGATACGCAGTATTTT. This gives the protein CATSDVVAGGGTDTQYF.

This clonotype has a count of ten or more. The rearrangement links TRBV28 to TRBJ1-5; D unresolved. Germline V gene sequence: CDR1 MDHEN, CDR2 SYDVKM. The length of the CDR3 is 13 residues. V lost 6 bases to trimming and J lost 4 bases, with 10 bases between them. The CDR3 sequence is CASSVVRNQPQHF. In DNA form, the CDR3 reads TGTGCCAGCAGCGTCGTCAGAAATCAGCCCCAGCATTTT. Using reference TRBV28 and TRBJ1-5 for the parts outside the CDR3, the full variable domain is DVKVTQSSRYLVKRTGEKVFLECVQDMDHENMFWYRQDPGLGLRLIYFSYDVKMKEKGDIPEGYSVSREKKERFSLILESASTNQTSMYLCASSVVRNQPQHFGDGTRLSIL.

This clonotype was detected a few times. The chain joins TRBV11-2 to TRBJ2-7; D not certain. Trimming shortened V by 1 base and J by 2 bases, and 9 bases separated the two germline ends. This CDR3 has 14 residues. The germline CDR1 and CDR2 sequences are SGHAT and FQNNGV. CDR3 amino acids: CASSLGPSPYEQYF. The CDR3 DNA reads TGTGCCAGCAGCTTAGGACCCTCACCCTACGAGCAGTACTTC.

Many counts were recorded for this clonotype. This chain uses TRBV11-2 with TRBJ2-5, with TRBD1 as a possible D gene (5 bases). Germline V gene lookup returns CDR1 SGHAT and CDR2 FQNNGV. This CDR3 contains 14 residues. Trimming left V 6 bases short and J 1 base short, with 12 bases between. Here the CDR3 DNA reads TGTGCCAGCAGTTCGACAGTAAGCCAAGAGACCCAGTACTTC. This encodes CASSSTVSQETQYF.

V usage is TRBV6-6 and J usage is TRBJ2-1; TRBD2 matches at 12 bases. The CDR3 length is 15 residues. Germline V gene sequence: CDR1 MNHNY, CDR2 SVGAGI (reference sequence). V dropped 5 bases and J dropped 8; count of bases not matched to a gene: 7. CDR3: CASSLTSGRGYEQFF. CDR3 DNA sequence: TGTGCCAGCAGTCTGACTAGCGGGAGAGGCTATGAGCAGTTCTTC.

This clonotype was detected ten times or more. V and J are TRBV12-3 or TRBV12-4 and TRBJ1-2; 8 bases map to TRBD1. CDR3 length: 14 amino acids. V gave up 5 bases and J gave up 7 bases; unmatched junction bases: 9. CDR3 sequence: CASSGTGTRGGYTF. CDR3 DNA sequence: TGTGCCAGCAGTGGGACAGGCACGAGGGGTGGCTACACCTTC.